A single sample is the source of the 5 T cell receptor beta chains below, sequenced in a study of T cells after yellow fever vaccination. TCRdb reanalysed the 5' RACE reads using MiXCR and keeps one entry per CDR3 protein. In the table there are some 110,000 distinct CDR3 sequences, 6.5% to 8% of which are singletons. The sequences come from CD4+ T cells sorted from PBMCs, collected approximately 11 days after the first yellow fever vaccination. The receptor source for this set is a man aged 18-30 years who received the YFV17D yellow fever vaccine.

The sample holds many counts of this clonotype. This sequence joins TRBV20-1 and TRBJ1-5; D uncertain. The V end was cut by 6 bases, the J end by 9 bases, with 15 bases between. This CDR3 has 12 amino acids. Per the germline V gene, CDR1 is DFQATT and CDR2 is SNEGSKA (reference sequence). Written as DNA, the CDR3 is TGCAGTGCCAGCGGAGGTGGAGGGCCCCAGCATTTT. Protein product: CSASGGGGPQHF.

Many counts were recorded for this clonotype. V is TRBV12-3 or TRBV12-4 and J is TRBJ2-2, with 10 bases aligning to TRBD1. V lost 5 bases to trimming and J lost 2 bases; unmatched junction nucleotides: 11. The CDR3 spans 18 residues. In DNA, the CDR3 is TGTGCCAGCAGTCCTGGAGGGGGACAGGGGAACAACACCGGGGAGCTGTTTTTT. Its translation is CASSPGGGQGNNTGELFF.

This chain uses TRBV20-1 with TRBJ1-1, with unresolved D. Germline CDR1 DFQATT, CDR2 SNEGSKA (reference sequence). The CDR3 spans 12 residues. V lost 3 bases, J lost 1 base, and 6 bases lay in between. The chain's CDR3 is CSASEGNTEAFF. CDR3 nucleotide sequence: TGCAGTGCTAGTGAGGGGAACACTGAAGCTTTCTTT.

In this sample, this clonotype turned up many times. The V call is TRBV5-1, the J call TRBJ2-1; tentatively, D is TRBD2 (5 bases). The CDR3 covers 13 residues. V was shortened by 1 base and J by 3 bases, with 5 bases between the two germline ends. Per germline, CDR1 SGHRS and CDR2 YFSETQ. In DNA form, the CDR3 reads TGCGCCAGCAGCTTGCGGGGCTACAATGAGCAGTTCTTC. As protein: CASSLRGYNEQFF.

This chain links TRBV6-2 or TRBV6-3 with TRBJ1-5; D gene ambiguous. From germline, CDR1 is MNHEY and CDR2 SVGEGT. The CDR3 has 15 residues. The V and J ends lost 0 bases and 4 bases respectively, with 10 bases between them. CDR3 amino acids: CASSYSRVLNQPQHF. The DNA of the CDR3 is TGTGCCAGCAGTTACTCGCGGGTCCTAAATCAGCCCCAGCATTTT.